One and the same sample provided the 3 T cell receptor beta chains below, sequenced in a study of blood T cell repertoires in COVID-19 (dated by TCRdb to 2019 to 2021). The method behind the library was the immunoSEQ multiplex PCR assay. TCRdb provides this immuneACCESS table in a form limited to in-frame rearrangements. Some clones are lacking; in checked studies, under half of them reflect an unresolved V gene, and why the rest are absent is not known. In all, the sample holds about 110,000 clones, and about four fifths of those were seen once. The ten largest clones capture 30% to 45% of the sample. Sequenced material: peripheral blood. These TCRs come from an elderly man with acute or convalescent COVID-19.

The chain couples TRBV7-9 to TRBJ2-2; perhaps TRBD1 as D (6 bases). Per germline, CDR1 SEHNR and CDR2 FQNEAQ (reference sequence). This CDR3 has 16 amino acids. The V gene lost 4 bases and the J gene lost 0 bases, with 12 bases spanning the gap. CDR3 sequence: CASSYRTVANTGELFF. The CDR3 region has the DNA TGTGCCAGCAGCTATCGGACAGTCGCGAACACCGGGGAGCTGTTTTTT.

This chain connects TRBV6-1 to TRBJ1-4; D not resolved. The ends were cut back, 4 bases at V and 0 bases at J, with 12 bases in the middle. CDR1 and CDR2 from the germline V gene are MNHNS and SASEGT. This CDR3 contains 16 residues. The CDR3: CASSGTYTATNEKLFF. The CDR3, as DNA: TGTGCCAGCAGTGGAACGTATACTGCAACTAATGAAAAACTGTTTTTT.

The table lists this clone with a few counts. At one end the junction does not follow the germline gene, possibly because of a read error. The gene calls are TRBV6-5 and TRBJ1-4, with a weak D call TRBD1 (6 bases). This CDR3 has 15 amino acids. CDR1 is MNHEY, CDR2 SVGAGI, per germline. The CDR3 reads CASSDSFKGDEKLFF. In DNA form, the CDR3 reads TGTGCCAGCAGTGACTCGTTCAAGGGGGATGAAAAACTGTTTTTT.